This T cell receptor (beta chain) appears in the sequencing data of a study of shared clonotypes between healthy human individuals. Concerning this clone: Antigen specificity is unknown.

Study conclusions and caveats: Rarefaction demonstrated incomplete sorted-subset sequencing despite large depth.

V was clipped by 6 bases and J by 4 bases; unmatched bases: 7. The CDR3 extends over 15 amino acids. CDR1 is SNHLY, CDR2 FYNNEI, per germline. Negatively enriched CD4+ T cells were divided by CD45RA into naive and memory. Profiling relied on immunoSEQ multiplex PCR, and the TCRdb table lists in-frame clones only, not all of them. The sample lists some 1 million clones; around four fifths were seen once. The sequenced sample was memory CD4+ T cells sorted from blood. Subset meaning: CD45RA-negative fraction. The TCR comes from a young man in good health. The chain has TRBV2 and TRBJ2-3; 10 bases line up with TRBD2. CDR3 sequence: CASSPRGTSADTQYF. CDR3 nucleotide sequence: TGTGCCAGCAGCCCTAGGGGGACTAGCGCAGATACGCAGTATTTT.